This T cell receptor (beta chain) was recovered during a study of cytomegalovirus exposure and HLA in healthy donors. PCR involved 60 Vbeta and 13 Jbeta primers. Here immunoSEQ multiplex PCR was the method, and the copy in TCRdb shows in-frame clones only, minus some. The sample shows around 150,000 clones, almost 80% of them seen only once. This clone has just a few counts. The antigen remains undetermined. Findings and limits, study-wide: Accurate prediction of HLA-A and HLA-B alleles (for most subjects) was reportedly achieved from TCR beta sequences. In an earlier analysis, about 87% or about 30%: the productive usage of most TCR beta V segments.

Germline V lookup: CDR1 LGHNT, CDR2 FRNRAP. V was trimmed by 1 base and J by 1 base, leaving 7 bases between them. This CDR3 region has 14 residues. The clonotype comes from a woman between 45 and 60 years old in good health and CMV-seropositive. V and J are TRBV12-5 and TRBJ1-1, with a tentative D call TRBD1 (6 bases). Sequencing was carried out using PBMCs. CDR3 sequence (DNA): TGTGCTAGTGGTTTGGAACAGGGGAACACTGAAGCTTTCTTT. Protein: CASGLEQGNTEAFF.